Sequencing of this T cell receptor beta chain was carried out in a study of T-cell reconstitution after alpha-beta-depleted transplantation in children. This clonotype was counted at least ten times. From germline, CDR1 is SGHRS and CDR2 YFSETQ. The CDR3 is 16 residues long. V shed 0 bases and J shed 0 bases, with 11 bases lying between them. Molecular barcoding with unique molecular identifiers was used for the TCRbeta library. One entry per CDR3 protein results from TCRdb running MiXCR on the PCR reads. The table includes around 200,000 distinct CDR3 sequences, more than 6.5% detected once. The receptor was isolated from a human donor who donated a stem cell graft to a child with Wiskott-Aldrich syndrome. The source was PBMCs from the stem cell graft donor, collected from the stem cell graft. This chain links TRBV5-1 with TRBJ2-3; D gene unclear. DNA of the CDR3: TGCGCCAGCAGCTTGGCGGCTTCCTTTAGCACAGATACGCAGTATTTT. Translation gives CASSLAASFSTDTQYF.